The source of this T cell receptor beta chain is a study of blood T cell repertoires in COVID-19. For the study at large: Samples came from the United States, Italy and Spain, spanning acute and convalescent COVID-19.

This clone has a handful of counts. Germline loops: CDR1 SGHRS, CDR2 YFSETQ. This CDR3 is built from 14 residues. The J segment lost 8 bases and the V segment lost 4 bases, leaving 5 bases of the junction unmatched. Generated by immunoSEQ multiplex PCR, the TCRdb table keeps only in-frame clones and is missing some. The sample comprises approximately 76,000 clones, 80% to 90% of which are singletons, and approximately 39% rests with the top ten. The receptor's source is a man at least 80 years old with active or convalescent COVID-19. This chain connects TRBV5-1 to TRBJ1-6; 8 bases line up with TRBD1. The material sequenced was peripheral blood. CDR3 residues: CASSLTGGDSPLHF. CDR3 DNA sequence: TGCGCCAGCAGCCTTACAGGGGGGGATTCACCCCTCCACTTT.